The 10 T cell receptor beta chains presented below share a single source sample, sequenced in a study of tumor and adjacent non-tumor tissue in lung cancer (dated by TCRdb to the late 2010s). The library was made by multiplex PCR. TCRdb lists the instrument as Illumina HiSeq 2500. TCRbeta libraries were constructed through three rounds of nested PCR with primers (Table S4) according to protocols adapted from ARM-PCR. Through fastp at Q25 and MiXCR, TCRdb rebuilt clones from the public reads, retaining in-frame beta chains. One record per CDR3 amino acid sequence lists the most common genes and DNA. This sample gives 75,000 to 80,000 distinct CDR3 sequences in total; roughly 80% of them show up just once. The leading ten clones occupy 13% of the sample. RNA was extracted from bulk unsorted tissue and checked for quality with a NanoDrop ND-1000 and an Agilent 2100. Sequenced input: lung tumor tissue. These receptors all stem from a woman in her fifties or sixties with non-small cell lung cancer.

V and J are TRBV20-1 and TRBJ2-5, with D possibly matching TRBD1 (6 bases). V was shortened by 1 base and J by 2 bases, with 17 bases between the two germline ends. The V gene's germline CDR1 is DFQATT and CDR2 SNEGSKA (reference sequence). The CDR3 loop spans 16 amino acids. CDR3 bases: TGCAGTGCTAGAGTATACAAAACCCAGGGGCAAGAGACCCAGTACTTC. This translates into CSARVYKTQGQETQYF.

In the case of this clonotype: A read error is possible here, since a much larger clone lies one base away. The V call is TRBV28, the J call TRBJ2-1; 8 nucleotides line up with TRBD2. This CDR3 is 15 amino acids long. Germline V gene data show CDR1 as MDHEN and CDR2 as SYDVKM. J was trimmed by 12 bases and V by 6 bases; bases with no gene match: 16. CDR3 amino acids: CASSISGIGAEVQFF. For the CDR3, the DNA is TGTGCCAGCAGCATTAGCGGGATCGGGGCTGAGGTGCAGTTCTTC.

As to this clonotype: At one end the junction does not follow the germline gene, possibly because of a read error. The V and J genes are TRBV4-1 and TRBJ2-7; D call uncertain. This CDR3 has 16 amino acids. CDR1 MGHRA and CDR2 YSYEKL come from the germline V gene. Here the CDR3 DNA reads TGCGCCAGCAGCCAAGTAGTCGGGTCAAGCCTCTACGTGCAGTACTTC. It translates to CASSQVVGSSLYVQYF.

Worth noting for this clonotype: One junction end does not reproduce the germline sequence, and a read error may be involved. V usage is TRBV20-1 and J usage is TRBJ2-3; TRBD1 is a possible D gene (10 bases). The CDR3 contains 21 residues. Germline assignment: CDR1 DFQATT and CDR2 SNEGSKA (reference sequence). The CDR3 spells CCASFRQGAVAGVTSTDTQYF. The CDR3 nucleotides are TGCTGTGCTAGTTTCCGACAGGGGGCGGTAGCGGGAGTGACTAGCACAGATACGCAGTATTTT.

V usage is TRBV2 and J usage is TRBJ2-7; 8 bases line up with TRBD1. CDR3 size: 14 residues. CDR1 and CDR2 (germline): SNHLY, FYNNEI. V trimming: 6 bases; J trimming: 6 bases; junction bases outside the gene matches: 10. The CDR3 loop reads CASRKTVTGVEQYF. The CDR3 DNA reads TGTGCCAGCAGGAAAACCGTGACAGGGGTCGAGCAGTACTTC.

In its sample, this clonotype was seen once. The germline gene is not matched at one end of the junction; a read error may be the cause. The gene calls are TRBV6-1 and TRBJ1-5; D is ambiguous. The CDR3 is 15 amino acids. Germline CDR1 is MNHNS and CDR2 is SASEGT. CDR3 nucleotide sequence: TGTGCCAGCAGTGGTACCTCAAGGAGCAATCGGCCCCAGCATTTT. It is translated as CASSGTSRSNRPQHF.

In the case of this clonotype: Mismatch with germline at one junction end may stem from a read error. This chain connects TRBV29-1 to TRBJ1-2, with D possibly matching TRBD1 (6 bases). There are 16 residues in the CDR3. Looked up from germline, CDR1 is SQVTM and CDR2 is ANQGSEA. CDR3 bases: TGCAGTGTTGAAGATATAGGAAGGGACATCGCCTATGGCCATACCTTC. As protein: CSVEDIGRDIAYGHTF. The complete variable domain, with remaining parts taken from reference TRBV29-1 and TRBJ1-2, reads SAVISQKPSRDICQRGTSLTIQCQVDSQVTMMFWYRQQPGQSLTLIATANQGSEATYESGFVIDKFPISRPNLTFSTLTVSNMSPEDSSIYLCSVEDIGRDIAYGHTFGSGTRLTVV.

For this clonotype: Given the absence of the conserved phenylalanine or tryptophan at the CDR3 end, a read error is likely. This chain joins TRBV29-1 and TRBJ2-1; 9 nucleotides agree with TRBD2. With 7 bases clipped from V and 7 bases from J, the junction kept 11 bases outside the gene matches. CDR1 SQVTM and CDR2 ANQGSEA come from the germline V gene. This CDR3 has 14 residues. Written as DNA, the CDR3 is TGCAGCGCCGACGGGACTAGCTGCATGAATGAGCAGTTCTTA. Translation gives CSADGTSCMNEQFL.

About this clonotype itself: This CDR3 is missing its conserved last phenylalanine or tryptophan, likely due to a read error. This chain connects TRBV11-2 to TRBJ2-5; the D gene is possibly TRBD2 (5 bases). Per germline, CDR1 SGHAT and CDR2 FQNNGV. The length of the CDR3 is 17 residues. The CDR3 protein is CAGSLAPNGKVQETQYL. The CDR3 nucleotides are TGTGCCGGCAGCTTAGCCCCGAACGGGAAGGTACAAGAGACCCAGTACTTA.

Of note for this clonotype: One junction end does not reproduce the germline sequence, and a read error may be involved. The CDR3: CPSSLPGNNEAFF. DNA for the CDR3: TGTCCCAGCAGCTTGCCCGGGAACAATGAAGCTTTCTTT. V gene TRBV5-6 combines with J gene TRBJ1-1, with unresolved D. This CDR3 spans 13 amino acids. Germline assignment: CDR1 SGHDT and CDR2 YYEEEE.